Each of the 13 T cell receptor beta chains below was sequenced from the same sample in a study of OX40 agonist ivuxolimab in advanced cancers. This table comes from immunoSEQ multiplex PCR, and its TCRdb copy is limited to in-frame clones, with some not included. The sample yields about 72,000 clones, around 86% seen once. The sequences come from CD4+ or CD8+ T cells sorted from blood, collected in a trial of the OX40 agonist ivuxolimab. The receptors were gathered from an adult with an advanced solid tumor such as melanoma, head and neck, liver or kidney cancer.

The chain joins TRBV5-1 to TRBJ2-3; weak D call: TRBD1 (7 bases). CDR1 and CDR2 (germline): SGHRS, YFSETQ. There are 16 residues in the CDR3. Trimming shortened V by 0 bases and J by 3 bases, and 14 bases separated the two germline ends. This CDR3 reads CASSLGSGGPTDTQYF. CDR3 DNA sequence: TGCGCCAGCAGCTTGGGATCAGGGGGGCCAACAGATACGCAGTATTTT.

The rearrangement uses TRBV7-2 and TRBJ1-2, with D possibly TRBD1 on 5 matching bases. The V end lost 2 bases, the J end lost 5 bases, and 18 bases lay between the germline ends. Looked up from germline, CDR1 is SGHTA and CDR2 is FQGNSA. The CDR3 has 16 residues. CDR3 bases: TGTGCCAGCAGCTTAAATAACCAGGGAGCCGGGTATGGCTACACCTTC. Encoded protein: CASSLNNQGAGYGYTF.

The gene calls are TRBV7-3 and TRBJ2-3; 11 bases are shared with TRBD2. J lost 11 bases, V lost 5 bases, and 15 bases had no gene match. The germline V gene encodes CDR1 SGHTA and CDR2 FQGTGA. The CDR3 totals 16 residues. In DNA, the CDR3 is TGTGCCAGCAGCCCGGGTCTAGCGGGAGGATTGATAGAGCAGTATTTT. It specifies CASSPGLAGGLIEQYF.

This clone occurred a few times. The V call is TRBV5-1, the J call TRBJ1-6; D call uncertain. Germline V CDR1 and CDR2: SGHRS, YFSETQ. V was trimmed by 0 bases and J by 6 bases, leaving 10 bases between them. The CDR3 runs 15 residues. The CDR3 protein is CASSLDYSSNSPLHF. In DNA form, the CDR3 reads TGCGCCAGCAGCTTGGATTACAGTTCTAATTCACCCCTCCACTTT.

The CDR3 loop is CASGQQPVYEQYF. For the CDR3, the DNA is TGTGCTAGTGGTCAACAGCCGGTCTACGAGCAGTACTTC. The V and J genes are TRBV12-5 and TRBJ2-7; no clear D. The germline gives CDR1 LGHNT, CDR2 FRNRAP. Trimming left V 5 bases short and J 3 bases short, with 11 bases between. The CDR3 extends over 13 amino acids.

The chain recombines TRBV4-3 with TRBJ2-1; D may be TRBD2 (6 bases). CDR1 and CDR2 from the germline V gene are LGHNA and YSLEER. Trimming took off 0 bases at V and 1 base at J, with 16 bases between the two ends. This CDR3 contains 18 residues. In DNA form, the CDR3 reads TGCGCCAGCAGCCAAGAAGGACACTTAGCGGCTTCCTACAATGAGCAGTTCTTC. This translates into CASSQEGHLAASYNEQFF.

This sequence joins TRBV6-5 and TRBJ1-4; D remains unclear. CDR1 is MNHEY, CDR2 SVGAGI, per germline. The length of the CDR3 is 15 residues. V dropped 2 bases and J dropped 3 bases, with 10 bases sitting between them. The CDR3 spells CASSYVGRSNEKLFF. CDR3 sequence (DNA): TGTGCCAGCAGTTACGTGGGCAGATCTAATGAAAAACTGTTTTTT.

The V and J genes are TRBV6-1 and TRBJ2-7, with D maybe TRBD1 (5 bases). The CDR3 spans 11 residues. The V and J ends lost 3 bases and 5 bases respectively, with 5 bases between them. The germline gives CDR1 MNHNS, CDR2 SASEGT. The CDR3 reads CASSDRDEQYF. In nucleotides, the CDR3 is TGTGCCAGCAGTGACAGGGACGAGCAGTACTTC.

This clone was recorded a few times. The chain couples TRBV5-1 to TRBJ1-2; D not certain. V was clipped by 0 bases and J by 8 bases, with 17 bases between them. This CDR3 region has 15 residues. From germline, CDR1 is SGHRS and CDR2 YFSETQ. The CDR3 loop reads CASSLERGTPSGYTF. CDR3 DNA sequence: TGCGCCAGCAGCTTGGAGCGCGGCACACCAAGCGGCTACACCTTC.

The J gene is TRBJ2-7, the V gene TRBV19; 10 bases are shared with TRBD2. The CDR3 extends over 13 amino acids. CDR1 LNHDA and CDR2 SQIVND come from the germline V gene (reference sequence). Trimming cost V 3 bases and J 5 bases; bases outside gene matches: 1. CDR3 bases: TGTGCCAGTAGTATGCTAGCGGGAGACGAGCAGTACTTC. It translates to CASSMLAGDEQYF.

The chain carries TRBV6-6 and TRBJ2-5; D may correspond to TRBD1 or TRBD2 (5 bases each). Per germline, CDR1 MNHNY and CDR2 SVGAGI (reference sequence). This CDR3 has 15 residues. Trimming left V 0 bases short and J 1 base short, with 9 bases between. Written as DNA, the CDR3 is TGTGCCAGCAGTTACTCGGGACCCTCCCAAGAGACCCAGTACTTC. Translation: CASSYSGPSQETQYF.

The chain employs TRBV18 and TRBJ1-6; D is possibly TRBD1 (5 bases). Germline V gene lookup returns CDR1 KGHSH and CDR2 LQKENI. This CDR3 is 13 amino acids long. V was clipped by 2 bases and J by 8 bases, with 7 bases between them. Written as DNA, the CDR3 is TGTGCCAGCTCACCATCCAGGGATTCACCCCTCCACTTT. Translation: CASSPSRDSPLHF.

This clone occurred a few times. The rearrangement uses TRBV6-6 and TRBJ2-7; TRBD2 agrees at 8 bases. The CDR3 length is 15 residues. With V trimmed by 3 bases and J by 3 bases, 7 bases remained unmatched. Germline V gene data show CDR1 as MNHNY and CDR2 as SVGAGI (reference sequence). The CDR3, as DNA: TGTGCCAGCAGTTATGGGGGACTAGTCGGCTACGAGCAGTACTTC. Encoded protein: CASSYGGLVGYEQYF.